The next 28 T cell receptor beta chains were all read from a single sample in a study of OX40 agonist ivuxolimab in advanced cancers. The table came from immunoSEQ multiplex PCR; TCRdb's copy has only in-frame clones and leaves some out. The sample holds fewer than 90,000 clones, around 88% seen once. Sequenced material: CD4+ or CD8+ T cells sorted from blood, taken in a trial of the OX40 agonist ivuxolimab. All receptors derive from an adult with an advanced solid tumor such as melanoma, head and neck, liver or kidney cancer.

This chain links TRBV5-1 with TRBJ2-1; D is unresolved. The ends were cut back, 0 bases at V and 5 bases at J, with 18 bases in the middle. CDR1 is SGHRS, CDR2 YFSETQ, per germline. The CDR3 totals 17 residues. The CDR3 loop is CASSLAVRTGKDNEQFF. Here the CDR3 DNA reads TGCGCCAGCAGCTTGGCAGTGCGGACGGGTAAGGACAATGAGCAGTTCTTC.

This chain connects TRBV30 to TRBJ1-6; D call uncertain. The CDR3 totals 14 residues. Looked up from germline, CDR1 is GTSNPN and CDR2 is SVGIG (reference sequence). V lost 2 bases and J lost 4, with 9 bases in between. CDR3 DNA sequence: TGTGCCTGGAGTCTACCTGTTTATAATTCACCCCTCCACTTT. It is translated as CAWSLPVYNSPLHF.

With respect to this clone: A junction boundary mismatches the germline segment, possibly from a read error. The chain links TRBV30 to TRBJ2-5, with TRBD2 as a possible D gene (5 bases). This CDR3 spans 13 amino acids. Germline loops: CDR1 GTSNPN, CDR2 SVGIG (reference sequence). In nucleotides, the CDR3 is TGTGCCTGGATCGTCCGTGGGAGAGAGACCCAGCACTTC. Translated, it gives CAWIVRGRETQHF.

The chain links TRBV29-1 to TRBJ2-2; the match to TRBD2 covers 9 bases. The CDR3 spans 14 residues. Trimming removed 7 bases from V and 1 base from J; junction bases left unmatched: 4. CDR1 is SQVTM and CDR2 is ANQGSEA in the germline V gene. Written as DNA, the CDR3 is TGCAGCGGTACTAGCGGGCAGAACACCGGGGAGCTGTTTTTT. Its protein is CSGTSGQNTGELFF.

The chain uses TRBV2 and TRBJ2-1; 7 positions agree with TRBD2. Per the germline V gene, CDR1 is SNHLY and CDR2 is FYNNEI. The trim removed 1 base at V and 2 bases at J, leaving 2 bases unmatched. CDR3 length equals 15 residues. The CDR3 DNA sequence: TGTGCCAGCAGTGAAGAGGGAGGGCCCTACAATGAGCAGTTCTTC. This gives the protein CASSEEGGPYNEQFF.

This clone was observed a few times. The chain carries TRBV10-3 and TRBJ2-5; D is unclear. Trimming cost V 2 bases and J 5 bases, with 9 bases left between them. This CDR3 is built from 13 residues. Germline V gene sequence: CDR1 ENHRY, CDR2 SYGVKD. The DNA for the CDR3 is TGTGCCATCAGTGAGCCTCGGACCGAGACCCAGTACTTC. It yields the protein CAISEPRTETQYF.

This sequence joins TRBV2 and TRBJ2-7; 7 nucleotides line up with TRBD1. The CDR3 has 14 residues. The germline V gene has CDR1 SNHLY and CDR2 FYNNEI. The ends lost 7 bases at V and 3 bases at J; junction bases unmatched: 9. CDR3 in amino acids: CASNYRGPLYEQYF. As DNA, the CDR3 is TGTGCCAGCAACTACAGGGGCCCCCTCTACGAGCAGTACTTC.

The chain has TRBV28 and TRBJ1-3; D is undetermined. CDR1 and CDR2 (germline): MDHEN, SYDVKM. Trimming pared 4 bases from V and 4 bases from J, leaving 2 bases between. The CDR3 spans 11 residues. The CDR3 DNA reads as TGTGCCAGCAGTTCCGGAAACACCATATATTTT. Translating it yields CASSSGNTIYF. Based on the CDR3 plus reference TRBV28 and TRBJ1-3, the full variable domain is DVKVTQSSRYLVKRTGEKVFLECVQDMDHENMFWYRQDPGLGLRLIYFSYDVKMKEKGDIPEGYSVSREKKERFSLILESASTNQTSMYLCASSSGNTIYFGEGSWLTVV.

The rearrangement uses TRBV27 and TRBJ1-2; TRBD1 aligns across 12 bases. Unmatched junction bases numbered 12, after V lost 0 bases and J lost 7 bases. In germline, CDR1 is MNHEY, CDR2 SMNVEV (reference sequence). CDR3 length equals 18 residues. CDR3 sequence reads: CASSLSSGQGARVSGYTF. DNA of the CDR3: TGTGCCAGCAGTTTATCTTCGGGACAGGGGGCGAGGGTTAGTGGCTACACCTTC.

J is TRBJ1-5 and V is TRBV7-2; TRBD1 is a possible D gene (5 bases). V was clipped by 4 bases and J by 0 bases, with 13 bases between them. CDR3 length equals 16 residues. Per the germline V gene, CDR1 is SGHTA and CDR2 is FQGNSA. The chain's CDR3 is CASSYYGTDSNQPQHF. The DNA of the CDR3 is TGTGCCAGCAGCTACTACGGGACGGATAGCAATCAGCCCCAGCATTTT.

The gene calls are TRBV5-4 and TRBJ2-1, with D perhaps matching TRBD1 (5 bases). The CDR3 covers 12 residues. Germline-derived CDR1 and CDR2 are SGHNT and YYREEE (reference sequence). Trimming took 1 base from V and 12 from J, leaving 11 bases between them. The CDR3 sequence: CASSLSRASQFF. The CDR3 region has the DNA TGTGCCAGCAGCTTGTCCAGGGCTTCGCAGTTCTTC.

J is TRBJ1-2 and V is TRBV5-5; D uncertain. Deletions cut 2 bases from V and 3 bases from J, with 8 bases between. In germline, CDR1 is SGHKS, CDR2 YYEKEE (reference sequence). This CDR3 has 13 residues. The CDR3 DNA reads as TGTGCCAGCAGCTTCCAACCGTACTATGGCTACACCTTC. Its protein product is CASSFQPYYGYTF. The variable domain in full, completed from reference TRBV5-5 and TRBJ1-2, reads DAGVTQSPTHLIKTRGQQVTLRCSPISGHKSVSWYQQVLGQGPQFIFQYYEKEERGRGNFPDRFSARQFPNYSSELNVNALLLGDSALYLCASSFQPYYGYTFGSGTRLTVV.

The rearrangement uses TRBV29-1 and TRBJ2-7, with D tentatively TRBD2 (6 bases). The V end was cut by 4 bases, the J end by 2 bases, with 12 bases between. The CDR3 is 13 amino acids. Germline CDR1 is SQVTM and CDR2 is ANQGSEA. The CDR3 DNA follows: TGCAGCGTTGTGGCGGGGTCCCCCTACGAGCAGTACTTC. It translates to CSVVAGSPYEQYF.

The chain recombines TRBV19 with TRBJ1-5; D not certain. This CDR3 is built from 14 residues. The V gene's germline CDR1 is LNHDA and CDR2 SQIVND (reference sequence). V lost 5 bases and J lost 3, with 11 bases in between. CDR3 region: CASSLSRYNQPQHF. The CDR3 nucleotides read TGTGCCAGTAGTCTTTCCCGCTACAATCAGCCCCAGCATTTT.

V and J are TRBV28 and TRBJ2-3, with 8 bases matching TRBD1. The CDR3 covers 18 residues. Germline V gene lookup returns CDR1 MDHEN and CDR2 SYDVKM. V lost 4 bases to trimming and J lost 4 bases; unmatched junction nucleotides: 16. CDR3 region: CASSSASWTGWSPDTQYF. Here the CDR3 DNA reads TGTGCCAGCAGTTCTGCCTCGTGGACAGGGTGGTCCCCAGATACGCAGTATTTT.

The chain combines TRBV6-1 with TRBJ1-2, with D perhaps TRBD1 (5 bases). The CDR3 contains 13 residues. Germline loops: CDR1 MNHNS, CDR2 SASEGT. V was cut by 6 bases and J by 6 bases, with 14 bases left in between. CDR3 coding DNA: TGTGCCAGCAGGCCCCCCGGGGGAGATGGCTACACCTTC. Translating gives CASRPPGGDGYTF.

The V call is TRBV10-3, the J call TRBJ2-7, with D possibly matching TRBD1 (5 bases). This CDR3 has 14 amino acids. CDR1 is ENHRY, CDR2 SYGVKD, per germline. The V end lost 3 bases, the J end lost 0 bases, and 9 bases lay between the germline ends. The CDR3 sequence: CAISEPDNSYEQYF. The CDR3 nucleotides read TGTGCCATCAGTGAACCGGACAACTCCTACGAGCAGTACTTC.

The rearrangement links TRBV28 to TRBJ1-2; no clear D. V shed 5 bases and J shed 4 bases, with 11 bases lying between them. The germline CDR1 and CDR2 sequences are MDHEN and SYDVKM. CDR3 length equals 13 residues. CDR3 DNA: TGTGCCAGCAGTCCGGACGGTACCTATGGCTACACCTTC. Translated: CASSPDGTYGYTF.

The chain employs TRBV30 and TRBJ1-4; D not certain. Germline assignment: CDR1 GTSNPN and CDR2 SVGIG (reference sequence). The CDR3 is 12 residues long. The V end was cut by 5 bases, the J end by 7 bases, with 11 bases between. Here the CDR3 reads CAWGRDGEKLFF. Here the CDR3 DNA reads TGTGCCTGGGGGCGAGATGGTGAAAAACTGTTTTTT.

V usage is TRBV28 and J usage is TRBJ2-4; D gene uncertain. The CDR3 extends over 14 amino acids. V shed 4 bases and J shed 6 bases, with 13 bases lying between them. Germline V gives CDR1 MDHEN, CDR2 SYDVKM. The CDR3 region is CASSSGYTGNIQYF. The CDR3 DNA follows: TGTGCCAGCAGTTCTGGATATACCGGAAACATTCAGTACTTC.

V gene TRBV30 combines with J gene TRBJ1-5; TRBD1 aligns across 7 bases. CDR3 length: 13 residues. Germline CDR1 reads GTSNPN; CDR2 reads SVGIG (reference sequence). V shed 2 bases and J 4 bases; nucleotides not matched to a gene: 2. Here the CDR3 reads CAWSRQGNQPQHF. The CDR3 DNA is TGTGCCTGGAGTAGACAGGGAAATCAGCCCCAGCATTTT.

A single count supports this clone. The V call is TRBV5-1, the J call TRBJ1-5, with D hard to call. The CDR3 is 11 residues long. The germline gives CDR1 SGHRS, CDR2 YFSETQ. V gave up 4 bases and J gave up 6 bases, with 5 bases separating them. Written as DNA, the CDR3 is TGCGCCAGCAGCCCCCCTCAGCCCCAGCATTTT. Translated: CASSPPQPQHF.

This clone was detected a few times. The chain employs TRBV28 and TRBJ2-2; 7 nucleotides agree with TRBD1. The CDR3 has 15 amino acids. V shed 6 bases and J 5 bases; nucleotides not matched to a gene: 9. Germline-derived CDR1 and CDR2 are MDHEN and SYDVKM. CDR3 loop: CASSITGEYTGELFF. The CDR3 region has the DNA TGTGCCAGCAGCATCACAGGGGAATATACCGGGGAGCTGTTTTTT.

The rearrangement joins TRBV28 to TRBJ2-7; 7 nucleotides agree with TRBD2. CDR3 length: 14 residues. Germline CDR1 MDHEN, CDR2 SYDVKM. V lost 6 bases and J lost 4; bases outside the gene matches: 9. CDR3 sequence reads: CASRLTREGYEQYF. CDR3 in DNA: TGTGCCAGCAGACTCACGAGGGAGGGATACGAGCAGTACTTC. The variable domain in full, completed from reference TRBV28 and TRBJ2-7, reads DVKVTQSSRYLVKRTGEKVFLECVQDMDHENMFWYRQDPGLGLRLIYFSYDVKMKEKGDIPEGYSVSREKKERFSLILESASTNQTSMYLCASRLTREGYEQYFGPGTRLTVT.

V is TRBV10-3 and J is TRBJ2-7; 8 positions agree with TRBD2. Germline trimming cut 2 bases from V and 3 bases from J; bases unmatched to any gene: 15. The CDR3 has 18 amino acids. Looked up from germline, CDR1 is ENHRY and CDR2 is SYGVKD. CDR3 in amino acids: CAISEPIVSGNLNYEQYF. CDR3 bases: TGTGCCATCAGTGAGCCGATTGTTAGCGGGAACTTGAACTACGAGCAGTACTTC.

CDR3 sequence: CASSRGQLQDGEKLFF. Here the CDR3 DNA reads TGTGCCAGCAGCAGGGGACAGCTTCAAGATGGTGAAAAACTGTTTTTT. The chain recombines TRBV5-5 with TRBJ1-4; 7 nucleotides match TRBD1. J was trimmed by 7 bases and V by 4 bases; bases with no gene match: 13. This CDR3 has 16 amino acids. In germline, CDR1 is SGHKS, CDR2 YYEKEE (reference sequence).

This chain uses TRBV18 with TRBJ2-2, with D perhaps TRBD1 (5 bases). The CDR3 loop spans 13 amino acids. From germline, CDR1 is KGHSH and CDR2 LQKENI. V gave up 4 bases and J gave up 3 bases, with 6 bases separating them. This CDR3 is CASSRQHTGELFF. The CDR3 DNA sequence: TGTGCCAGCTCACGACAGCACACCGGGGAGCTGTTTTTT.

The chain uses TRBV7-2 and TRBJ2-7, with a weak D call TRBD1 (5 bases). The V gene lost 1 base and the J gene lost 7 bases, with 14 bases spanning the gap. The CDR3 consists of 14 residues. Looked up from germline, CDR1 is SGHTA and CDR2 is FQGNSA. The chain's CDR3 is CASSLVYRLGEQYF. The CDR3 DNA reads TGTGCCAGCAGCTTAGTGTACAGGCTCGGGGAGCAGTACTTC.